This TCR beta chain was captured by sequencing in a study of T cell responses to AZD1222 COVID-19 vaccine. Findings and caveats of the study: At baseline, just a handful of AZD1222 recipients tested seropositive. Donors were mostly white British, more females; clonal diversity possibly underestimated. Close to half of spike-specific TCRs reportedly recognize unmutated variant regions.

Germline CDR1 KGHDR, CDR2 SFDVKD. This CDR3 spans 16 amino acids. The V end lost 2 bases, the J end lost 3 bases, and 14 bases lay between the germline ends. Clones were read by immunoSEQ multiplex PCR, and TCRdb kept only the in-frame ones, dropping some. The sample holds about 180,000 clones, just over 85% seen once. Concerning this clone itself: Its antigen is currently unknown.

The sequence was obtained from an adult who received the AZD1222 COVID-19 vaccine. Sample: peripheral blood, taken 28 days after the second AZD1222 dose. This sequence joins TRBV24-1 and TRBJ2-3, with a tentative D call TRBD2 (6 bases). The CDR3 sequence is CATSDSRGGRTDTQYF. DNA of the CDR3: TGTGCCACCAGTGATTCCCGGGGAGGCCGAACAGATACGCAGTATTTT.